This T cell receptor beta chain was recovered during a study of T cell changes during pregnancy in multiple sclerosis. This clone was seen a single time. Method: immunoSEQ multiplex PCR; TCRdb's copy keeps in-frame clones and lacks some. Of about 46,000 clones detected, roughly nine tenths appear once; the ten largest clones hold about 0.41%. Deletions cut 4 bases from V and 0 bases from J, with 15 bases between. Germline CDR1 is LNHDA and CDR2 is SQIVND (reference sequence). The CDR3 totals 16 residues. The chain employs TRBV19 and TRBJ1-1; the D gene is possibly TRBD1 (6 bases). This clonotype originated in a female donor in good health, enrolled as a control in a pregnancy study. Source: CD4+ T cells from peripheral blood mononuclear cells, taken in the second trimester of pregnancy. The DNA of the CDR3 is TGTGCCAGTAGTAGTCCTTACAGGGTGGTGAACACTGAAGCTTTCTTT. This translates into CASSSPYRVVNTEAFF.